This TCR beta chain was observed in a study of PD-1 blockade in classical Hodgkin lymphoma. Study-wide background: Patients had nivolumab dosed at 3 mg/kg, delivered intravenously every 2 weeks. Findings of the study overall: Before treatment, TCR diversity in newly diagnosed patients was reportedly lower than in healthy donors.

For this clone: Its antigen is unknown.

Specified time point: cycle 4 day 1 (C4D1), after about 6 weeks of nivolumab. Patients all relapsed after autologous stem cell transplantation, and there was variation in brentuximab vedotin exposure. The investigators isolated CD8+ T cells from thawed PBMCs using magnetic negative selection. Method: immunoSEQ multiplex PCR; TCRdb's copy keeps in-frame clones and lacks some. This sample has 15,000 to 25,000 clones; about 87% occur once, and the top ten carry 4% to 5.5%. The sequencing here drew on CD8+ T cells from blood, taken before the fourth cycle of nivolumab. The sequence came from a human donor with classical Hodgkin lymphoma.

The CDR3 DNA sequence: TGCGCCAGCACCGACAGAAATGAGCAGTTCTTC. Translation: CASTDRNEQFF. V usage is TRBV10-2 and J usage is TRBJ2-1, with D possibly TRBD1 on 5 matching bases. Trimming left V 7 bases short and J 7 bases short, with 8 bases between. The length of the CDR3 is 11 residues. Per the germline V gene, CDR1 is WSHSY and CDR2 is SAAADI.